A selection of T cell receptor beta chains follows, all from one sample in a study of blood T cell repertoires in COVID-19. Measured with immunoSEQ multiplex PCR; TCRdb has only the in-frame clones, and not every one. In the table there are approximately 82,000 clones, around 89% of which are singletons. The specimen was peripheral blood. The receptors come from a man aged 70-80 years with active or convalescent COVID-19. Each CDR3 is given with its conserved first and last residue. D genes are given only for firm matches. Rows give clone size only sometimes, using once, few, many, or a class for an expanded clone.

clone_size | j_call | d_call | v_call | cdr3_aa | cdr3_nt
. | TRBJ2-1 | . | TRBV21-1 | CASSNNSEGQWVDNEQFF | TGTGCCAGCAGCAACAATTCGGAGGGGCAGTGGGTCGACAATGAGCAGTTCTTC
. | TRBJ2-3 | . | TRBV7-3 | CASSLGTFTDTQYF | TGTGCCAGCAGCCTCGGGACTTTCACAGATACGCAGTATTTT
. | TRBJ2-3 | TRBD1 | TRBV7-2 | CASTTGGGADTQYF | TGTGCCAGCACAACAGGGGGCGGGGCAGATACGCAGTATTTT
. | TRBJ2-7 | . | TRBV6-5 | CASSRTTGYEQYF | TGTGCCAGCAGCCGAACGACAGGATACGAGCAGTACTTC
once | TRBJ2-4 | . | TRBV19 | CASSMVAGAKNIQYF | TGTGCCAGTAGTATGGTCGCGGGAGCCAAAAACATTCAGTACTTC
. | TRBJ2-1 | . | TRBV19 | CASSIPLAVRGGNEQFF | TGTGCCAGTAGTATTCCTCTAGCGGTCCGAGGGGGGAATGAGCAGTTCTTC
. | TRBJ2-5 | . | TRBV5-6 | CASSLAGAQYF | TGTGCCAGCAGCTTGGCAGGTGCCCAGTACTTC
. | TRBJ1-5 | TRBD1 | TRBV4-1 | CASSQTGYQPQHF | TGCGCCAGCAGCCAGACAGGGTATCAGCCCCAGCATTTT
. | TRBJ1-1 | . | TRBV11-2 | CASSLAQGYTEAFF | TGTGCCAGCAGCTTAGCCCAGGGATACACTGAAGCTTTCTTT
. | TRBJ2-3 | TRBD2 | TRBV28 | CASSRGDGTSGRTQYF | TGTGCCAGCAGCCGTGGGGACGGGACTAGCGGGAGGACGCAGTATTTT
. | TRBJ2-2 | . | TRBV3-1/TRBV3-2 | CASSQGIAGTGELFF | TGTGCCAGCAGCCAAGGCATCGCGGGGACCGGGGAGCTGTTTTTT
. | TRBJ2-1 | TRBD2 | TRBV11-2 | CASSSGLAGTQFF | TGTGCCAGCAGCTCGGGACTAGCGGGTACCCAGTTCTTC
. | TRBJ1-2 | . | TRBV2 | CASSGRVILWGYTF | TGTGCCAGCAGTGGGAGGGTTATATTATGGGGCTACACCTTC
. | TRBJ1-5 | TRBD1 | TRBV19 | CASSMDSGTDSNQPQHF | TGTGCCAGTAGTATGGACTCCGGGACAGATAGCAATCAGCCCCAGCATTTT
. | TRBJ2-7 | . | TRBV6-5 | CASQPPGTYEQYF | TGTGCCAGCCAACCTCCAGGGACCTACGAGCAGTACTTC
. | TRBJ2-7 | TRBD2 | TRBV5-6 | CASSSNKAGPPYEQYF | TGTGCCAGCAGCTCCAATAAAGCGGGACCCCCCTACGAGCAGTACTTC
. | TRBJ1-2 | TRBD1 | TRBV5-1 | CASSTGTANYGYTF | TGCGCCAGCAGCACCGGGACAGCTAACTATGGCTACACCTTC
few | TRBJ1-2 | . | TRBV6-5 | CASSYGGEGYTF | TGTGCCAGCAGTTACGGGGGCGAGGGCTACACCTTC
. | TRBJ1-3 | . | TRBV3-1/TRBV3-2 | CASSQAVGNTIYF | TGTGCCAGCAGCCAAGCAGTCGGAAACACCATATATTTT
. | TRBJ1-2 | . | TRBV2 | CASSEFVQNYGYTF | TGTGCCAGCAGTGAATTTGTCCAGAACTATGGCTACACCTTC
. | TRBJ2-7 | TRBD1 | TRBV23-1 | CASRPKDRGYEQYF | TGCGCCAGCAGGCCAAAGGACAGGGGCTACGAGCAGTACTTC
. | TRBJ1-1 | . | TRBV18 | CASSPLPPPGNTEAFF | TGTGCCAGCTCACCACTGCCCCCCCCCGGGAACACTGAAGCTTTCTTT
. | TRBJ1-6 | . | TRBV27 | CASSLYTGTNNNNSPLHF | TGTGCCAGCAGTTTATACACAGGGACGAACAATAATAATTCACCCCTCCACTTT
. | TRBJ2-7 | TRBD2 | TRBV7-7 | CASSSGEGYEQYF | TGTGCTAGCAGCTCCGGGGAGGGCTACGAGCAGTACTTC
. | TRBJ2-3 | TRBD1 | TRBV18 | CASSPPNSGTGGGTDTQYF | TGTGCCAGCTCACCACCGAATTCAGGGACAGGGGGCGGCACAGATACGCAGTATTTT
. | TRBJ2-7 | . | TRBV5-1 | CASSRAFHQSSYEQYF | TGCGCCAGCAGCAGAGCCTTCCATCAAAGCTCCTACGAGCAGTACTTC
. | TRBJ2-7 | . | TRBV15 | CATSRDTGLFYEQYF | TGTGCCACCAGCAGGGATACGGGACTCTTCTACGAGCAGTACTTC
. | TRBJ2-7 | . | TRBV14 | CASSQGPRLYEQYF | TGTGCCAGCAGCCAAGGCCCGAGATTATACGAGCAGTACTTC
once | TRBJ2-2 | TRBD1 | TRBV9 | CASSSPGTENTGELFF | TGTGCCAGCAGCTCCCCCGGGACAGAGAACACCGGGGAGCTGTTTTTT
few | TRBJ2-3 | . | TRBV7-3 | CASSLLLGDGTDTQYF | TGTGCCAGCAGCTTACTGCTGGGAGATGGGACAGATACGCAGTATTTT
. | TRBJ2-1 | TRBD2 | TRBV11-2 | CASSSLAVEQFF | TGTGCCAGCAGCTCCCTAGCGGTCGAGCAGTTCTTC
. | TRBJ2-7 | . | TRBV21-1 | CASTETGLVFEQYF | TGTGCCAGCACCGAAACGGGTCTCGTGTTCGAGCAGTACTTC
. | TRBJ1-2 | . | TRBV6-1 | CASSEAGLTGYYGYTF | TGTGCCAGCAGTGAAGCGGGCCTCACAGGGTACTATGGCTACACCTTC
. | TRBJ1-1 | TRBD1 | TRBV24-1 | CATSGTSGGFTEAFF | TGTGCCACCAGTGGTACTTCAGGGGGCTTCACTGAAGCTTTCTTT
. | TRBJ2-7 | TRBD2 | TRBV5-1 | CASSLGTSVTYEQYF | TGCGCCAGCAGCTTAGGGACTAGCGTTACCTACGAGCAGTACTTC
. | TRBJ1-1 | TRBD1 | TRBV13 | CASSLGGWGQGYTEAFF | TGTGCCAGCAGCTTAGGGGGGTGGGGACAGGGATACACTGAAGCTTTCTTT
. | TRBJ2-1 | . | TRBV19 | CATRRTANNEQFF | TGTGCCACCCGGAGGACTGCCAATAATGAGCAGTTCTTC
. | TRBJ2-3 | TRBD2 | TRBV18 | CASSPPGLAGGTDTQYF | TGTGCCAGCTCACCGCCGGGACTAGCGGGGGGCACAGATACGCAGTATTTT
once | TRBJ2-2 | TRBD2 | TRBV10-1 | CASSESGLAGVLPGELFF | TGCGCCAGCAGTGAGTCGGGACTAGCGGGAGTATTGCCCGGGGAGCTGTTTTTT
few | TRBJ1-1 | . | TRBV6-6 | CASRSTGLGNTEAFF | TGTGCCAGCAGATCCACAGGGTTAGGGAACACTGAAGCTTTCTTT
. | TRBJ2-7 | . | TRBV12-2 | CASRSPGQGNYEQYF | TGTGCAAGTCGCTCTCCGGGACAGGGGAACTACGAGCAGTACTTC
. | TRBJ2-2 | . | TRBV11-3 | CASSLAANTGELFF | TGTGCCAGCAGCTTAGCAGCGAACACCGGGGAGCTGTTTTTT
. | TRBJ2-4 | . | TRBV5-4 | CASSLAKGSRVIQYF | TGTGCCAGCAGCTTGGCCAAAGGATCCCGGGTCATTCAGTACTTC
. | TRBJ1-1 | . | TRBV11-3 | CASSLNRMNTEAFF | TGTGCCAGCAGCTTGAACAGAATGAACACTGAAGCTTTCTTT
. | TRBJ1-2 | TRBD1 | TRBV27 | CASSLGTGLTHGYTF | TGTGCCAGCAGTCTCGGGACAGGTCTTACCCATGGCTACACCTTC
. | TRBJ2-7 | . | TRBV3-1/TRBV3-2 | CASSRNRQSYEQYF | TGTGCCAGCAGCAGGAATCGACAGTCCTACGAGCAGTACTTC
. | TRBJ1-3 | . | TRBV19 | CASRRGSSSLSGNTIYF | TGTGCCAGCCGCCGCGGGAGCAGTTCCCTCTCTGGAAACACCATATATTTT
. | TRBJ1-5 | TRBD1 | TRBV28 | CASSGTGYSNQPQHF | TGTGCCAGCAGTGGGACAGGGTATAGCAATCAGCCCCAGCATTTT
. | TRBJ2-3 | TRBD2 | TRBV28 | CASSLWTAWSGRRTDTQYF | TGTGCCAGCAGTTTATGGACGGCATGGAGCGGGAGGAGGACAGATACGCAGTATTTT
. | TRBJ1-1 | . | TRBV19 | CASSARENEAFF | TGTGCCAGTAGTGCCAGGGAAAATGAAGCTTTCTTT
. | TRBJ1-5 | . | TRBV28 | CASIYGSNQPQHF | TGTGCCAGCATTTACGGGAGCAATCAGCCCCAGCATTTT
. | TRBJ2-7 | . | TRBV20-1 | CSASNIEGYEQYF | TGCAGTGCTAGTAACATAGAGGGCTACGAGCAGTACTTC
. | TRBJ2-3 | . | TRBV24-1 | CATSNPSGSQADTQYF | TGTGCCACCAGTAACCCTTCCGGGAGTCAAGCAGATACGCAGTATTTT